The 12 T cell receptor beta chains listed next were all sequenced from one sample in a study of CXCR3-negative and CXCR3-positive naive CD8 T cells. Via 5' RACE with UMI labels, TRB cDNA libraries were prepared. No DNA is given; TCRdb re-called the 5' RACE reads and lists each CDR3 protein once. Its listing shows 46,000 or so distinct CDR3 sequences. The sample was naive CXCR3- CD8+ T cells from blood. Documented subset: CD45RO-CCR7+CD27+CD95- naive CD8+ T cells lacking CXCR3 (TNR3-). The receptors derive from a human donor in good health. Some clones in this sample may be carry-over from other donors' samples.

V is TRBV7-8 and J is TRBJ2-3; checking the TCRdb D call of TRBD2 is not possible without DNA. Per the germline V gene, CDR1 is SGHVS and CDR2 is FQNEAQ. The CDR3 consists of 21 residues. The CDR3 sequence is CASSLPLRTSGGWMETDTQYF. Drawing the rest from reference TRBV7-8 and TRBJ2-3, the complete variable domain is GAGVSQSPRYKVAKRGQDVALRCDPISGHVSLFWYQQALGQGPEFLTYFQNEAQLDKSGLPSDRFFAERPEGSVSTLKIQRTQQEDSAVYLCASSLPLRTSGGWMETDTQYFGPGTRLTVL.

The chain's CDR3 is CASSYSGGAGELFF. V is TRBV6-6 and J is TRBJ2-2; TCRdb indicates TRBD1, and absent DNA this call remains unverified. The CDR3 contains 14 residues. Per the germline V gene, CDR1 is MNHNY and CDR2 is SVGAGI (reference sequence).

V usage is TRBV7-6 and J usage is TRBJ2-7; as DNA is missing, the TRBD2 call by TCRdb cannot be tested. This CDR3 spans 15 amino acids. Germline loops: CDR1 SGHVS, CDR2 FNYEAQ. The CDR3 region is CASSLRGSGDYEQYF.

The chain couples TRBV28 to TRBJ2-7; absent DNA, TCRdb's TRBD1 call cannot be checked. The CDR3 loop spans 14 amino acids. Germline CDR1 reads MDHEN; CDR2 reads SYDVKM. CDR3 loop: CASLASQGDYEQYF.

The rearrangement links TRBV12-3 or TRBV12-4 to TRBJ2-1. The length of the CDR3 is 14 residues. CDR3: CASLDSSSYNEQFF.

The rearrangement uses TRBV6-5 and TRBJ2-1; no DNA is available, so the TRBD1 call from TCRdb remains unchecked. Germline CDR1 reads MNHEY; CDR2 reads SVGAGI. CDR3 length: 14 amino acids. The CDR3 spells CASMGVGAYNEQFF.

The chain employs TRBV27 and TRBJ1-2; TCRdb picks TRBD1, but there is no DNA to check that call. Germline CDR1 MNHEY, CDR2 SMNVEV (reference sequence). The CDR3 contains 13 residues. CDR3 protein: CASRPGHLYGYTF.

The chain is built from TRBV29-1 and TRBJ2-7; the D call from TCRdb, TRBD1, cannot be confirmed without DNA. The germline CDR1 and CDR2 sequences are SQVTM and ANQGSEA. CDR3 size: 15 residues. The CDR3 spells CSVEADRGKGYEQYF.

The chain employs TRBV29-1 and TRBJ2-7; TCRdb proposes TRBD2, but this gene call is untestable without DNA. The CDR3 length is 12 residues. CDR1 SQVTM and CDR2 ANQGSEA come from the germline V gene. CDR3 in amino acids: CSVELASYEQYF.

This clonotype is called medium-sized based on its frequency. The J gene is TRBJ2-6, the V gene TRBV30; TCRdb's D call, TRBD1, is unchecked because there is no DNA. CDR1 is GTSNPN and CDR2 is SVGIG in the germline V gene (reference sequence). The CDR3 runs to 17 residues. Here the CDR3 reads CASMRDRGVSGANVLTF.

The CDR3 sequence: CASSHSKSGTGGYLEQFF. This chain connects TRBV4-2 to TRBJ2-1; the TCRdb D gene call, TRBD1, has no DNA to confirm it. CDR3 length: 18 amino acids. Germline CDR1 reads LGHNA; CDR2 reads YNFKEQ.

CDR3 sequence reads: CASSLSSSGEQYF. The V gene is TRBV27, the J gene TRBJ2-7. CDR1 is MNHEY and CDR2 is SMNVEV in the germline V gene (reference sequence). The CDR3 runs 13 residues.